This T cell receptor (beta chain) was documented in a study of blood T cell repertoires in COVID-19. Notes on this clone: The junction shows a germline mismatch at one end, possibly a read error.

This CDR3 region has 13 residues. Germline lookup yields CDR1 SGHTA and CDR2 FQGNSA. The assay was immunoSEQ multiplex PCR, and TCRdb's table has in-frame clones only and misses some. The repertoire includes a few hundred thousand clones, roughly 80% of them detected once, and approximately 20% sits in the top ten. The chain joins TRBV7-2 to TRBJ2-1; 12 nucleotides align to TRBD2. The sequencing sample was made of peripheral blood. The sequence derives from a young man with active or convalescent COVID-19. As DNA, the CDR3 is TGTGCCAGCAGCTTAGGACTAGCGGGAGAGCCGTTCTTC. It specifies CASSLGLAGEPFF.